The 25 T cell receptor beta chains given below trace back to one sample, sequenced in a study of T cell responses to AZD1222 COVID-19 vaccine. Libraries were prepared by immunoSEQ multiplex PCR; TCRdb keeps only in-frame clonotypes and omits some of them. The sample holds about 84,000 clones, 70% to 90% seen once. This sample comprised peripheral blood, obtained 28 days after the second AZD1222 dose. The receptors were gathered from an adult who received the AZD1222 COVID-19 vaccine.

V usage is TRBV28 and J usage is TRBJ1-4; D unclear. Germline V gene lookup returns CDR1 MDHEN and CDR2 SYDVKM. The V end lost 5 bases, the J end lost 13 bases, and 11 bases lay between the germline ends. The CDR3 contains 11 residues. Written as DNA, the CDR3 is TGTGCCAGCAGTAGGGCGGCTGGACTGTTTTTT. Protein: CASSRAAGLFF.

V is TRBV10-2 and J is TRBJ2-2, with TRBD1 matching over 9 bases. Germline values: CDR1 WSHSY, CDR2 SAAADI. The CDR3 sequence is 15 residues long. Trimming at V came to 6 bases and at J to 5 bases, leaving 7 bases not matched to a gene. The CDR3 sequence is CASRNRGLGTGELFF. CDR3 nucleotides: TGCGCCAGCAGGAACAGGGGGCTCGGGACCGGGGAGCTGTTTTTT.

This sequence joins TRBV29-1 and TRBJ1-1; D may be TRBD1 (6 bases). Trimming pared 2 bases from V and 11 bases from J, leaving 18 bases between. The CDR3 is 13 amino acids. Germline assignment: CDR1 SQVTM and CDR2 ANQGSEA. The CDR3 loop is CSVEPSGHSIAFF. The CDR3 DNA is TGCAGCGTTGAACCATCGGGACACTCGATCGCTTTCTTT.

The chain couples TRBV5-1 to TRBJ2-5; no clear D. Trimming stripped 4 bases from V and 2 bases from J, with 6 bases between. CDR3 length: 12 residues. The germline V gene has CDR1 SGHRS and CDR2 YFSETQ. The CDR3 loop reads CASSQLQETQYF. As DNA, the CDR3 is TGCGCCAGCAGCCAGCTTCAAGAGACCCAGTACTTC.

In DNA, the CDR3 is TGTGCCAGCAGTCGGACAGTGAACACTGAAGCTTTCTTT. Amino acids: CASSRTVNTEAFF. The chain is built from TRBV7-3 and TRBJ1-1; a possible D gene is TRBD1 (6 bases). Germline values: CDR1 SGHTA, CDR2 FQGTGA. V shed 6 bases and J shed 0 bases, with 8 bases lying between them. This CDR3 has 13 amino acids.

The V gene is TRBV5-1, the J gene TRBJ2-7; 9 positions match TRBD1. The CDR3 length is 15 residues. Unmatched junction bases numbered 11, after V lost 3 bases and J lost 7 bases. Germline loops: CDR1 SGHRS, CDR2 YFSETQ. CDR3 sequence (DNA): TGCGCCAGCAGCTCCCCTGACGGGACAGGGCGTGAGCAGTACTTC. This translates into CASSSPDGTGREQYF. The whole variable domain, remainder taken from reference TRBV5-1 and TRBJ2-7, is KAGVTQTPRYLIKTRGQQVTLSCSPISGHRSVSWYQQTPGQGLQFLFEYFSETQRNKGNFPGRFSGRQFSNSRSEMNVSTLELGDSALYLCASSSPDGTGREQYFGPGTRLTVT.

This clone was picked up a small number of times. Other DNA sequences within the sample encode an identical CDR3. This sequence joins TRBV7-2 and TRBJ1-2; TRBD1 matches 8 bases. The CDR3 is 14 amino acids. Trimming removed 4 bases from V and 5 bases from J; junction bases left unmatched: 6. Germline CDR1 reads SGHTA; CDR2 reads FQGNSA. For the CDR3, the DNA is TGTGCCAGCAGCTCTTCAGGGGGCCAGTATGGCTACACCTTC. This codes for CASSSSGGQYGYTF.

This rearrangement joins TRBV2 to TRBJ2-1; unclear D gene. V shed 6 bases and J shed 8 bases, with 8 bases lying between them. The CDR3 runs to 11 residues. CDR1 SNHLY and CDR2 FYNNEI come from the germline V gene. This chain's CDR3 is CASSQFYEQFF. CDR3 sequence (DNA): TGTGCCAGCAGCCAATTCTATGAGCAGTTCTTC.

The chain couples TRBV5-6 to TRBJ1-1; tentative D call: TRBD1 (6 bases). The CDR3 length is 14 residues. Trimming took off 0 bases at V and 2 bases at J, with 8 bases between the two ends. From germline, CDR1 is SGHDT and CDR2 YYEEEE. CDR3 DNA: TGTGCCAGCAGCTTGGGACAGGCAAACACTGAAGCTTTCTTT. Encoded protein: CASSLGQANTEAFF.

The CDR3 here is CASSLPTAYRGNTIYF. The CDR3 DNA reads TGTGCCAGCTCACTACCGACAGCCTACCGTGGAAACACCATATATTTT. The rearrangement links TRBV18 to TRBJ1-3; weak D call: TRBD1 (5 bases). The V end lost 4 bases, the J end lost 3 bases, and 16 bases lay between the germline ends. Per the germline V gene, CDR1 is KGHSH and CDR2 is LQKENI. This CDR3 is 16 amino acids long.

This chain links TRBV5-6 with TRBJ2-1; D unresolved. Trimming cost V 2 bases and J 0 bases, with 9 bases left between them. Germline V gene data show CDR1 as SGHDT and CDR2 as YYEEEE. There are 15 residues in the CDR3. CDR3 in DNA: TGTGCCAGCAGCTTTTCCGTCAGCTCCTACAATGAGCAGTTCTTC. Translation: CASSFSVSSYNEQFF.

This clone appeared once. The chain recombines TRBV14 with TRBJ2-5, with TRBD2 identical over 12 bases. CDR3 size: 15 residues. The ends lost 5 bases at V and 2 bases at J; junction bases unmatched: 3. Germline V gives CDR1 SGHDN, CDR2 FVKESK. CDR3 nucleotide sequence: TGTGCCAGCAGCTTCGGACTAGCGGGGCAAGAGACCCAGTACTTC. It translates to CASSFGLAGQETQYF.

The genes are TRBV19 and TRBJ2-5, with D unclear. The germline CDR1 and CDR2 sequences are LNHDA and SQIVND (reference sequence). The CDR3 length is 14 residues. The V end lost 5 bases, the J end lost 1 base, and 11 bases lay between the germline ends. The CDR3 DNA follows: TGTGCCAGTAGTTTGCCTAACGCCCAAGAGACCCAGTACTTC. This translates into CASSLPNAQETQYF. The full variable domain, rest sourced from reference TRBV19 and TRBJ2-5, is DGGITQSPKYLFRKEGQNVTLSCEQNLNHDAMYWYRQDPGQGLRLIYYSQIVNDFQKGDIAEGYSVSREKKESFPLTVTSAQKNPTAFYLCASSLPNAQETQYFGPGTRLLVL.

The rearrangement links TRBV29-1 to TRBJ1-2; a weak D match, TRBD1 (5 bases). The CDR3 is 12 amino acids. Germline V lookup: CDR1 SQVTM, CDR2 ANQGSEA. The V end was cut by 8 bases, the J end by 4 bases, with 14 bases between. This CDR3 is CSSYRNLYGYTF. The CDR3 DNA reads TGCAGCAGTTACAGGAATCTCTATGGCTACACCTTC.

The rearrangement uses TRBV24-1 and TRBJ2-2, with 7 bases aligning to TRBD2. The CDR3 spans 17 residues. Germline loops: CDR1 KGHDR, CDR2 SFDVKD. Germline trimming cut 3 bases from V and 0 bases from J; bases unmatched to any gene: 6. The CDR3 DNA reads TGTGCCACCAGTGATCTAGGACTAGGACCGAACACCGGGGAGCTGTTTTTT. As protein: CATSDLGLGPNTGELFF.

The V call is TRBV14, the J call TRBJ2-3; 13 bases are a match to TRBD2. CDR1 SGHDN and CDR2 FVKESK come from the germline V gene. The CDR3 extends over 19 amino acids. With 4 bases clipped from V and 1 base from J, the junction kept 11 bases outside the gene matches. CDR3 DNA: TGTGCCAGCAGCCCCTTTCGGACTAGCGGGAGCCTGGGCACAGATACGCAGTATTTT. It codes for CASSPFRTSGSLGTDTQYF.

The CDR3 coding sequence is TGTGCCAGCACGGACAGGGGGCTAGGGTCTCGTAATGAGCAGTTCTTC. Its translation is CASTDRGLGSRNEQFF. V and J are TRBV3-1 (or the pseudogene TRBV3-2) and TRBJ2-1; 11 bases agree with TRBD1. J was trimmed by 7 bases and V by 7 bases; bases with no gene match: 12. This CDR3 is built from 16 residues. From germline, CDR1 is LGHDT and CDR2 YNNKEL (reference sequence).

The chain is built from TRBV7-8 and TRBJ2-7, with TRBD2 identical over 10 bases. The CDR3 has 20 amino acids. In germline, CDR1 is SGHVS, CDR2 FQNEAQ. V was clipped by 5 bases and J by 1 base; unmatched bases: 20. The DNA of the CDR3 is TGTGCCAGCAGCGGGCGGACAGCTAGAGCCGGGACTAGCGATTCCTACGAGCAGTACTTC. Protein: CASSGRTARAGTSDSYEQYF.

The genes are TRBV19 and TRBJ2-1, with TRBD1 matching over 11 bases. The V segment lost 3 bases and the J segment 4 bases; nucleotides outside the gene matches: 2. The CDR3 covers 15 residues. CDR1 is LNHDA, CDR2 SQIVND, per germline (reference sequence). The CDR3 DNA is TGTGCCAGTAGTATGGGGACAGGGGGGTACAATGAGCAGTTCTTC. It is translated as CASSMGTGGYNEQFF.

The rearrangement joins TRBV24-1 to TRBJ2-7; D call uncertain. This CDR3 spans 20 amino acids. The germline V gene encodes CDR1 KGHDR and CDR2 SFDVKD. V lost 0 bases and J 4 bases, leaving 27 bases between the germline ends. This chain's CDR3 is CATSDLPYRVGGQMDYEQYF. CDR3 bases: TGTGCCACCAGTGATTTGCCATATCGTGTTGGCGGCCAAATGGATTACGAGCAGTACTTC.

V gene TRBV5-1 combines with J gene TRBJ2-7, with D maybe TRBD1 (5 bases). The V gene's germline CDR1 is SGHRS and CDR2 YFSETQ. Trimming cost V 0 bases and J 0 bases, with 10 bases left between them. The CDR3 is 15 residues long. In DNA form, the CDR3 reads TGCGCCAGCAGCTTGGAGGGGTTCAGCTCCTACGAGCAGTACTTC. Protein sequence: CASSLEGFSSYEQYF.

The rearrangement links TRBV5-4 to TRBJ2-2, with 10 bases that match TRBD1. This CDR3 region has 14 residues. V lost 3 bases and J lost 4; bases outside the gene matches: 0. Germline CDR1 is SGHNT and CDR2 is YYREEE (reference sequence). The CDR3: CASSWTGGTGELFF. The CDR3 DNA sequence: TGTGCCAGCAGCTGGACAGGGGGCACCGGGGAGCTGTTTTTT.

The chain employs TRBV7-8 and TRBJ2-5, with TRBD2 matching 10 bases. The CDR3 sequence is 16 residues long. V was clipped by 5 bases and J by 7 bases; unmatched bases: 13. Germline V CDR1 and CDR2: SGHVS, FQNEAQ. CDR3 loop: CASSPTILAGYRTQYF. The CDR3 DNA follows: TGTGCCAGCAGCCCCACGATACTAGCGGGATATAGGACCCAGTACTTC.

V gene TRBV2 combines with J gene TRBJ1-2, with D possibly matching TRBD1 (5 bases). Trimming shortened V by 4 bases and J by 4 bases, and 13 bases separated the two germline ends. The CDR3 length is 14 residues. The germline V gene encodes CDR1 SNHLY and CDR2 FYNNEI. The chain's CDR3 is CASSAAGRTYGYTF. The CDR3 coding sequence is TGTGCCAGCAGTGCGGCAGGGAGGACCTATGGCTACACCTTC.

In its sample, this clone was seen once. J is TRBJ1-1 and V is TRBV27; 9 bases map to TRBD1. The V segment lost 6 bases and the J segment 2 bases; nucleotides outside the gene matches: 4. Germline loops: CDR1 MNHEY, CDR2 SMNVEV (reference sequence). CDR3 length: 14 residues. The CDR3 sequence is CASSSGQGNTEAFF. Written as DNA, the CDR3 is TGTGCCAGCAGCTCGGGACAGGGAAACACTGAAGCTTTCTTT.